This T cell receptor (beta chain) comes out of a study of cytomegalovirus exposure and HLA in healthy donors. Whole-study findings and limits: High sensitivity and specificity were reportedly achieved when the classifier diagnosed cytomegalovirus status. Usually a TCR sequence was rare, but some public TCRs were found in many donors.

Sequenced by immunoSEQ multiplex PCR; TCRdb stores in-frame clones only, minus some. The table records fewer than 90,000 clones, almost 97% of them present only once. Germline V gene data show CDR1 as PRHDT and CDR2 as FYEKMQ (reference sequence). V shed 2 bases and J 2 bases; nucleotides not matched to a gene: 9. The CDR3 is made up of 17 amino acids. Of note for this clone: As yet, its antigen is unknown.

V gene TRBV13 combines with J gene TRBJ2-3, with TRBD2 identical over 8 bases. Source material: PBMCs. This clonotype was obtained from a man younger than 35 in good health and CMV-seropositive. The CDR3 protein is CASSLRTSQPNTDTQYF. Here the CDR3 DNA reads TGTGCCAGCAGCTTACGGACTAGCCAGCCCAACACAGATACGCAGTATTTT.